The rows below give T cell receptor beta chains drawn from one sample of a study of PD-1 blockade in classical Hodgkin lymphoma. The protocol was immunoSEQ multiplex PCR, while the TCRdb copy is restricted to in-frame clones and leaves out a portion. The profile shows about 15,000 clones, roughly nine tenths of them singletons. Sample: CD8+ T cells from blood. These receptors were taken from a human donor with classical Hodgkin lymphoma. Each CDR3 is given with its conserved first and last residue. Fields, in order: V gene, J gene, CDR3 protein.

TRBV7-3,TRBJ2-3,CASSLTGDTQYF
TRBV4-1,TRBJ1-4,CASSQVQGGEKLFF
TRBV5-5,TRBJ2-3,CASSLVLGPDRLDTQYF
TRBV2,TRBJ2-1,CAWRGTSIYNEQFF
TRBV5-1,TRBJ2-7,CASSSNSVVTYEQYF
TRBV13,TRBJ2-7,CASSLGLGSYEQYF
TRBV5-1,TRBJ2-1,CASSFRQGNVNAAESSYNEQFF
TRBV29-1,TRBJ2-6,CSVDTGANVLTF
TRBV6-5,TRBJ1-2,CASSEYGSYTF
TRBV27,TRBJ2-1,CASSWTSFKFNNEQFF
TRBV18,TRBJ2-7,CASSAAAGGYEQYF
TRBV28,TRBJ1-1,CASSFRLADTEAFF
TRBV5-5,TRBJ1-1,CASSLGPGQGARDTEAFF
TRBV30,TRBJ2-2,CAWSSTGELFF
TRBV28,TRBJ2-7,CASSLNRVPYEQYF
TRBV7-8,TRBJ1-2,CASSKLGPQNYGYTF
TRBV27,TRBJ1-1,CASSFEGNTEAFF
TRBV4-1,TRBJ2-3,CASSQPWGPDTQYF
TRBV5-1,TRBJ1-1,CASSHGRTNTEAFF
TRBV6-1,TRBJ2-2,CASSELAGGTGELFF
TRBV9,TRBJ2-5,CASSSRETQYF
TRBV6-5,TRBJ2-2,CASIELGTGELFF
TRBV11-2,TRBJ1-1,CASSLAARGLAEAFF
TRBV6-1,TRBJ2-3,CASSETPGQGTDTQYF
TRBV11-2,TRBJ1-2,CASSQLATDPWGYTF
TRBV7-9,TRBJ2-2,CASIKGVTGELFF
TRBV28,TRBJ2-1,CASSLWQGGYNEQFF
TRBV29-1,.,CSVEPSWAEGYEQYF
TRBV27,TRBJ1-4,CASMDRGETNEKLFF
TRBV9,TRBJ1-1,CASSPGDTEAFF
TRBV27,TRBJ1-1,CASSSLGSYTEAFF
TRBV6-1,TRBJ2-1,CASSGPGTSGSPYNEQFF
TRBV19,TRBJ1-2,CASSIWREGYTF
TRBV7-2,TRBJ2-1,CASSLALAGLDNEQFF
TRBV25-1,TRBJ2-7,CASSGTGGLGYEQYF
TRBV4-2,TRBJ2-5,CASSQEGLAEGTQYF
TRBV7-2,TRBJ1-1,CASSAGVMNTEAFF
TRBV28,TRBJ2-1,CASSFLAGGGDEQFF
TRBV19,TRBJ2-7,CASSMGWARDSFYEQYF
TRBV27,TRBJ1-5,CASSSFLSNQPQHF
TRBV29-1,TRBJ2-7,CSVVLTMKAPRPPYEQYF
TRBV4-2,TRBJ2-1,CASSQERLAEGKFNEQFF
TRBV7-8,TRBJ2-5,CASSLALAGVWETQYF
TRBV7-2,TRBJ2-7,CASSFGTSEYEQYF
TRBV7-3,TRBJ1-1,CASRSDRVRVHTEAFF
TRBV7-9,TRBJ1-4,CASSRGSSNEKLFF